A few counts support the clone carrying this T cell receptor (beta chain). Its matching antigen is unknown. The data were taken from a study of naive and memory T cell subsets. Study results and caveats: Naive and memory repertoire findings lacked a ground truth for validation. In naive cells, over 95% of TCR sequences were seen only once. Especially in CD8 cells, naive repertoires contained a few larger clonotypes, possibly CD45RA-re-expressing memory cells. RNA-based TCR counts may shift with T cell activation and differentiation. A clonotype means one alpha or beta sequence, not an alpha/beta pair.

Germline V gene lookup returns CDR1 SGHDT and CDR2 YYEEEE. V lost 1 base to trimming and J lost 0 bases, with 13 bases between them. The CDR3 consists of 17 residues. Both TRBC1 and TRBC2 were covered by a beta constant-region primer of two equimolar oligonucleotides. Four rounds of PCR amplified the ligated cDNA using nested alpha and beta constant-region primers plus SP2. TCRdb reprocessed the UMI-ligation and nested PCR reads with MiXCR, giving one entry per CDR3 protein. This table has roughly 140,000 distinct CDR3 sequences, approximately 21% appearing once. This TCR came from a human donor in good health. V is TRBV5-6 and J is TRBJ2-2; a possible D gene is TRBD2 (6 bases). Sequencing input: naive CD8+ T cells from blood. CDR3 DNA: TGTGCCAGCAGCTTGATGCCGGGAGAGGCGAACACCGGGGAGCTGTTTTTT. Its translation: CASSLMPGEANTGELFF.